The 23 T cell receptor beta chains listed next were all sequenced from one sample in a study of beta chain features in type 1 diabetes. The sequenced template was cDNA made from the entire isolated RNA. Assay used: immunoSEQ multiplex PCR; TCRdb lists only in-frame clones, some missing. This sample has more than 95,000 clones, with 25% to 35% found just once. Study results and limitations: There was a moderate but significant shortening of TCRB CDR3s in all four CD4+ subsets of Type 1 diabetes patients.

Their antigens are not known. Sequenced material: central memory CD4+ T cells from blood. The receptors come from a woman between 18 and 29 years old with type 1 diabetes.

A few counts support this clone. The V and J genes are TRBV11-3 and TRBJ2-5; TRBD2 aligns across 8 bases. The CDR3 is 16 amino acids. The V segment lost 7 bases and the J segment 5 bases; nucleotides outside the gene matches: 15. CDR1 and CDR2 from the germline V gene are SGHNT and YENEEA. This chain's CDR3 is CASTLFPGLVGETQYF. CDR3 sequence (DNA): TGTGCCAGCACCCTATTTCCGGGACTAGTAGGGGAGACCCAGTACTTC.

V gene TRBV18 combines with J gene TRBJ1-2; TRBD1 agrees at 7 bases. Trimming took 3 bases from V and 2 from J; bases not matched to a gene: 6. The length of the CDR3 is 15 residues. Germline V lookup: CDR1 KGHSH, CDR2 LQKENI. The CDR3 bases are TGTGCCAGCTCACCCTCCCGACAGGGAAACTATGGCTACACCTTC. It is translated as CASSPSRQGNYGYTF.

The chain recombines TRBV9 with TRBJ1-1; TRBD1 might be the D (5 bases). The length of the CDR3 is 15 residues. The V gene lost 0 bases and the J gene lost 2 bases, with 11 bases spanning the gap. CDR1 is SGDLS, CDR2 YYNGEE, per germline. CDR3 nucleotides: TGTGCCAGCAGCGTAGGTTCAGGGTTTAACACTGAAGCTTTCTTT. This sequence encodes CASSVGSGFNTEAFF.

The chain recombines TRBV19 with TRBJ2-1, with 15 bases identical to TRBD2. V shed 4 bases and J 6 bases; nucleotides not matched to a gene: 13. The germline V gene has CDR1 LNHDA and CDR2 SQIVND (reference sequence). The CDR3 sequence is 19 residues long. CDR3: CASSNPRGTSGRIINEQFF. The CDR3 bases are TGTGCCAGTAGTAACCCCCGAGGGACTAGCGGGAGGATCATCAATGAGCAGTTCTTC. Based on the CDR3 plus reference TRBV19 and TRBJ2-1, the full variable domain is DGGITQSPKYLFRKEGQNVTLSCEQNLNHDAMYWYRQDPGQGLRLIYYSQIVNDFQKGDIAEGYSVSREKKESFPLTVTSAQKNPTAFYLCASSNPRGTSGRIINEQFFGPGTRLTVL.

About this clone: The same CDR3 is also encoded by other DNA sequences in this sample. This sequence joins TRBV19 and TRBJ1-2; tentatively, D is TRBD1 (5 bases). CDR3 size: 14 residues. Germline CDR1 LNHDA, CDR2 SQIVND (reference sequence). Trimming stripped 3 bases from V and 3 bases from J, with 11 bases between. The DNA of the CDR3 is TGTGCCAGTAGTATCCCAGGGCTCGACTATGGCTACACCTTC. As protein: CASSIPGLDYGYTF.

This chain joins TRBV5-1 and TRBJ2-3; the D is unclear. This CDR3 region has 15 residues. V lost 1 base, J lost 0 bases, and 9 bases lay in between. Per the germline V gene, CDR1 is SGHRS and CDR2 is YFSETQ. CDR3 coding DNA: TGCGCCAGCAGCTTGAAATCCGGGAGCACAGATACGCAGTATTTT. The encoded protein is CASSLKSGSTDTQYF.

The genes are TRBV10-1 and TRBJ1-2; TRBD1 might be the D (6 bases). Germline lookup yields CDR1 WNHNN and CDR2 SYGVQD (reference sequence). The germline V and J ends were trimmed by 5 bases and 4 bases, with 11 bases remaining between them. This CDR3 contains 13 residues. CDR3 coding DNA: TGCGCCAGCAGTAAGGAACAGGGCTATGGCTACACCTTC. Protein product: CASSKEQGYGYTF.

This clone was counted between two and nine times. The gene calls are TRBV14 and TRBJ2-1, with 9 nucleotides matching TRBD2. V gave up 1 base and J gave up 6 bases; unmatched junction bases: 1. CDR3 length: 14 residues. Germline CDR1 is SGHDN and CDR2 is FVKESK. Here the CDR3 DNA reads TGTGCCAGCAGCCAAGCGGGACTAGCCAATGAGCAGTTCTTC. Translation gives CASSQAGLANEQFF.

V usage is TRBV2 and J usage is TRBJ1-4; a weak D match, TRBD1 (5 bases). The CDR3 is 13 amino acids. Germline loops: CDR1 SNHLY, CDR2 FYNNEI. Deletions cut 8 bases from V and 4 bases from J, with 11 bases between. The CDR3 coding sequence is TGTGCCAGCCAGACAGTATTTAATGAAAAACTGTTTTTT. Amino acids: CASQTVFNEKLFF.

In the case of this clone: This specimen includes other DNA sequences encoding the same CDR3. CDR3 region: CASSPSSYEQYF. CDR3 nucleotide sequence: TGTGCCAGCTCACCCAGCTCCTACGAGCAGTACTTC. This chain uses TRBV18 with TRBJ2-7, with unresolved D. V was cut by 3 bases and J by 0 bases, with 3 bases left in between. This CDR3 has 12 amino acids. Germline V gene data show CDR1 as KGHSH and CDR2 as LQKENI.

This chain joins TRBV7-2 and TRBJ2-3; the D gene is possibly TRBD2 (5 bases). The germline V gene encodes CDR1 SGHTA and CDR2 FQGNSA. The V end was cut by 5 bases, the J end by 7 bases, with 13 bases between. This CDR3 contains 13 residues. The CDR3: CASSGSRINTQYF. CDR3 nucleotide sequence: TGTGCCAGCAGCGGGAGCCGCATAAATACGCAGTATTTT.

In this sample, this clone turned up a few times. CDR3 sequence reads: CASSLDDRGNGNTIYF. For the CDR3, the DNA is TGTGCCAGCAGTTTGGATGACAGGGGAAACGGAAACACCATATATTTT. The rearrangement links TRBV28 to TRBJ1-3; 8 nucleotides align to TRBD1. Germline-derived CDR1 and CDR2 are MDHEN and SYDVKM. J gave up 4 bases and V 3 bases, and 8 bases lay outside the gene matches. There are 16 residues in the CDR3.

CDR3 nucleotides: TGTGCCAGCAGTGATGAGCGAGTGTTGGGTGGCTACACCTTC. Its translation is CASSDERVLGGYTF. The rearrangement joins TRBV2 to TRBJ1-2; D uncertain. The V end lost 3 bases, the J end lost 7 bases, and 15 bases lay between the germline ends. This CDR3 region has 14 residues. Germline V gene sequence: CDR1 SNHLY, CDR2 FYNNEI.

J is TRBJ2-3 and V is TRBV28; 11 bases agree with TRBD2. The CDR3 has 13 amino acids. The V gene end was trimmed by 6 bases and the J gene end by 4 bases; junction bases not matched to a gene: 0. Germline assignment: CDR1 MDHEN and CDR2 SYDVKM. The CDR3 reads CASRLAGADTQYF. In nucleotides, the CDR3 is TGTGCCAGCAGACTAGCGGGAGCAGATACGCAGTATTTT.

V usage is TRBV7-2 and J usage is TRBJ1-3; tentative D call: TRBD1 (6 bases). CDR3 size: 16 residues. Trimming removed 1 base at V and 2 bases at J, with 12 bases between. Germline V gene sequence: CDR1 SGHTA, CDR2 FQGNSA. CDR3 in amino acids: CASSLESGAPGNTIYF. The CDR3 DNA follows: TGTGCCAGCAGCTTAGAGTCAGGGGCACCTGGAAACACCATATATTTT.

The chain combines TRBV2 with TRBJ1-5; TRBD1 might be the D (6 bases). CDR3 length equals 14 residues. The germline V gene has CDR1 SNHLY and CDR2 FYNNEI. The V and J ends lost 7 bases and 6 bases respectively, with 16 bases between them. Here the CDR3 reads CASKGTQTGQPQHF. The CDR3 nucleotides are TGTGCCAGCAAGGGTACTCAGACAGGTCAGCCCCAGCATTTT.

This clone was detected a few times. The chain joins TRBV9 to TRBJ2-3, with TRBD2 matching over 7 bases. The CDR3 has 17 residues. V trimming: 0 bases; J trimming: 5 bases; junction bases outside the gene matches: 12. Germline-derived CDR1 and CDR2 are SGDLS and YYNGEE. The CDR3 DNA sequence: TGTGCCAGCAGCGTAGGGGGAGCTAGCGGAGGAGGAGATACGCAGTATTTT. Amino acids: CASSVGGASGGGDTQYF.

This clone was detected only a few times. The chain is built from TRBV6-6 and TRBJ2-1; D might be TRBD1 (7 bases). V shed 9 bases and J shed 6 bases, with 15 bases lying between them. Germline assignment: CDR1 MNHNY and CDR2 SVGAGI (reference sequence). The CDR3 spans 13 residues. CDR3 sequence: CASLTGEANEQFF. The CDR3 nucleotides are TGTGCCAGTCTAACAGGGGAGGCCAATGAGCAGTTCTTC.

In nucleotides, the CDR3 is TGTGCCAGCAGTCTGCGGCATGGGTACGAGCAGTACGTC. This translates into CASSLRHGYEQYV. The chain links TRBV6-1 to TRBJ2-7; D not certain. V was shortened by 5 bases and J by 4 bases, with 12 bases between the two germline ends. CDR3 size: 13 residues. Germline loops: CDR1 MNHNS, CDR2 SASEGT.

This clone was seen a few times. CDR3 sequence (DNA): TGTGCCAGCAGCTTGTTGGGCACACTTCAGCCCCAGCATTTT. Translation gives CASSLLGTLQPQHF. The chain links TRBV7-8 to TRBJ1-5, with D uncertain. Germline CDR1 and CDR2: SGHVS and FQNEAQ. Trimming stripped 3 bases from V and 6 bases from J, with 12 bases between. The CDR3 length is 14 residues.

This chain links TRBV29-1 with TRBJ2-7, with D hard to call. Trimming shortened V by 6 bases and J by 3 bases, and 15 bases separated the two germline ends. CDR3 length: 13 residues. Germline V lookup: CDR1 SQVTM, CDR2 ANQGSEA. The CDR3, as DNA: TGCAGCGTCCGCCAATTTGGCGGCTACGAGCAGTACTTC. Its translation: CSVRQFGGYEQYF.

The CDR3: CATSREDVTDTQYF. In DNA form, the CDR3 reads TGTGCCACCAGCAGGGAGGACGTGACAGATACGCAGTATTTT. This chain uses TRBV15 with TRBJ2-3; a possible D gene is TRBD2 (5 bases). Germline CDR1 is LNHNV and CDR2 is YYDKDF (reference sequence). This CDR3 is built from 14 residues. Trimming cost V 3 bases and J 3 bases, with 10 bases left between them.

This chain connects TRBV6-5 to TRBJ2-1, with 8 bases that match TRBD1. The CDR3 has 14 amino acids. Germline V gene sequence: CDR1 MNHEY, CDR2 SVGAGI. Unmatched junction bases numbered 6, after V lost 7 bases and J lost 4 bases. The CDR3 nucleotides read TGTGCCAGCAAAGGGACAGGAACTTACAATGAGCAGTTCTTC. Its protein product is CASKGTGTYNEQFF.